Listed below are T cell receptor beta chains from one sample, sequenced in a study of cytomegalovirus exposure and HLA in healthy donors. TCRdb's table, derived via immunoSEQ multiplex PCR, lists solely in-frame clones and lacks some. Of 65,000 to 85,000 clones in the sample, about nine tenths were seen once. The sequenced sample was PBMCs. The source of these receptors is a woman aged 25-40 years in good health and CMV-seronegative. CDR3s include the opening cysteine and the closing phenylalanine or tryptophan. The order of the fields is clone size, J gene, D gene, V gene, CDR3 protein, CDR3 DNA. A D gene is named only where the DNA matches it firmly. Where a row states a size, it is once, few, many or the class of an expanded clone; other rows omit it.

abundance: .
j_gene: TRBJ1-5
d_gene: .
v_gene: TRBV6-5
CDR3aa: CASSSGFSNQPQHF
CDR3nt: TGTGCCAGCAGTTCGGGGTTTAGCAATCAGCCCCAGCATTTT

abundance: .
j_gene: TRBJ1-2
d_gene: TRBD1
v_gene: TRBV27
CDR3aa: CASSFTGGAPIYGYTF
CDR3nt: TGTGCCAGCAGTTTCACAGGGGGAGCTCCCATCTATGGCTACACCTTC

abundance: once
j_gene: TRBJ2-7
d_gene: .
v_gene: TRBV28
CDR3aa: CASNTQAWEQYF
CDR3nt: TGTGCCAGCAATACACAGGCCTGGGAGCAGTACTTC

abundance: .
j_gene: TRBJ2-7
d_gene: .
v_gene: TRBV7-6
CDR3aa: CASSLVSGTLDEQYF
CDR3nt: TGTGCCAGCAGCTTAGTATCCGGGACACTAGACGAGCAGTACTTC

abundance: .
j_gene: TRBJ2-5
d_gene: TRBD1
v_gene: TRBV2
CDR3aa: CASSTQGTQETQYF
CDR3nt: TGTGCCAGCAGTACACAGGGGACCCAAGAGACCCAGTACTTC

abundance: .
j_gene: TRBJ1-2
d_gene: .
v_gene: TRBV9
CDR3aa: CASSVDRQHGYTF
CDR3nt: TGTGCCAGCAGCGTCGACAGGCAGCACGGCTACACCTTC

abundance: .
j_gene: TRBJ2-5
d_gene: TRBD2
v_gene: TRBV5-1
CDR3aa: CASSETTSGKETQYF
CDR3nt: TGCGCCAGCAGCGAGACGACTAGCGGGAAAGAGACCCAGTACTTC

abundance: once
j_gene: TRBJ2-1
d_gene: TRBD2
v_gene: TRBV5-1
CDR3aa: CASSLAHLTGTSGMMGVNELFF
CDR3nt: TGCGCCAGCAGCTTGGCTCATCTAACCGGGACTAGCGGGATGATGGGGGTAAATGAGCTGTTCTTC

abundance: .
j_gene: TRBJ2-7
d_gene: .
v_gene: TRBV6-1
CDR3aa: CASSAGIPSYEQYF
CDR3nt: TGTGCCAGCAGTGCGGGAATCCCTTCCTACGAGCAGTACTTC

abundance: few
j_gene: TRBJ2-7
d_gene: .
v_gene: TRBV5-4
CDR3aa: CASSPKAGLSSYEQYF
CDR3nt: TGTGCCAGCAGCCCGAAGGCGGGTCTGAGCTCCTACGAGCAGTACTTC

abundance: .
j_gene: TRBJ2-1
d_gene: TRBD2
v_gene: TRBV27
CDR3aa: CASRPGTSSYNEQFF
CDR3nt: TGTGCCAGCAGACCCGGGACTAGCTCCTACAATGAGCAGTTCTTC

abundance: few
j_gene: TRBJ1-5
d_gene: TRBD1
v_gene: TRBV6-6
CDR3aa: CASSSSDRGSNQPQHF
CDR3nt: TGTGCCAGCAGTTCCTCGGACAGGGGAAGCAATCAGCCCCAGCATTTT

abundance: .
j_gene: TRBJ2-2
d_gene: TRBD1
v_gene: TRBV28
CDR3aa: CASSLDRRGELFF
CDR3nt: TGTGCCAGCAGTTTGGACAGGCGCGGGGAGCTGTTTTTT

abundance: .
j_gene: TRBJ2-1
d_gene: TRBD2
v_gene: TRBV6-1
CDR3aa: CASTLSGKDNEQFF
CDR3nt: TGTGCCAGCACTTTAAGCGGGAAGGACAATGAGCAGTTCTTC

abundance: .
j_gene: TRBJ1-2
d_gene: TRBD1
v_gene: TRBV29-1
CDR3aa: CSARQGGDGYTF
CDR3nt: TGCAGCGCCCGACAGGGCGGGGATGGCTACACCTTC

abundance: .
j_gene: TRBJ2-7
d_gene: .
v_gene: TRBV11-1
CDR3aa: CASSLTGPFYEQYF
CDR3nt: TGTGCCAGCAGCTTAACAGGGCCATTCTACGAGCAGTACTTC